This TCR beta chain derives from a study of blood T cell repertoires in COVID-19. Across the whole study: The origin of the acute and convalescent COVID-19 samples was the United States, Italy and Spain.

Participants were aged about 18 to 90 years, lived in 20 to 25 US areas, and enrolled virtually. V lost 1 base to trimming and J lost 2 bases, with 5 bases between them. The CDR3 runs to 13 residues. Germline-derived CDR1 and CDR2 are MDHEN and SYDVKM. This clone was seen a handful of times. As processed by the authors: By means of reference gene primer amplification, nucleated cell counts were estimated. This table comes from immunoSEQ multiplex PCR, and its TCRdb copy is limited to in-frame clones, with some not included. V, J and clone size are taken as reported in that table, and D and trimming were inferred from the DNA itself. This sample has about 260,000 clones, with about 82% found just once.

The chain couples TRBV28 to TRBJ1-1, with D unresolved. The sequencing sample was made of PBMCs or T cells enriched from blood (not recorded which). This TCR was sampled from a woman aged 45-59 years who had recovered from COVID-19. The CDR3 region has the DNA TGTGCCAGCAGTTTATATAGTAACACTGAAGCTTTCTTT. Its protein product is CASSLYSNTEAFF.